Included here is one TCR beta chain sequence, with context. This specimen comes from a study of shared clonotypes between healthy human individuals. The authors ran the assay at deep level. Original processing methods: Junction-only sequences without quality scores were provided by ImmunoSEQ, so filtering was different. Profiling relied on immunoSEQ multiplex PCR, and the TCRdb table lists in-frame clones only, not all of them. The V and J calls and the clone size are those of that table, but D and trimming were determined from the DNA. The table has 2,500,000 or so clones, 93% seen once. CDR1 and CDR2 (germline): KGHSH, LQKENI. V was shortened by 2 bases and J by 1 base, with 15 bases between the two germline ends. The CDR3 covers 16 residues.

The TCR comes from a man aged 18 to 30 in good health. Some clones in this sample may be carry-over from other donors' samples. Sequenced: naive CD4+ T cells from PBMCs. Subset specified: CD45RA+ positively selected. The chain carries TRBV18 and TRBJ2-7, with D perhaps matching TRBD2 (6 bases). CDR3 region: CASSPGGAVGSYEQYF. CDR3 DNA sequence: TGTGCCAGCTCACCAGGCGGGGCGGTGGGGTCCTACGAGCAGTACTTC.